A selection of T cell receptor beta chains follows, all from one sample in a study of cytomegalovirus exposure and HLA in healthy donors. Here immunoSEQ multiplex PCR was the method, and the copy in TCRdb shows in-frame clones only, minus some. The data show 150,000 or so clones, with 85% to 90% seen just once and roughly 2.1% held by the top ten. Sequencing input: PBMCs. All receptors come from a human donor in good health. The CDR3 runs from the conserved cysteine through the conserved F or W. A D gene is named only where the DNA matches it firmly. For some rows the clone size is stated as once, few or many, or as a class when expanded; others skip it.

TRBV6-1	TRBJ2-3	-	-	CASNRGLTDTQYF	TGTGCCAGCAACCGCGGACTCACAGATACGCAGTATTTT
TRBV5-4	TRBJ2-7	few	TRBD2	CASSLGLAASSYEQYF	TGTGCCAGCAGCTTGGGGCTAGCGGCTAGCTCCTACGAGCAGTACTTC
TRBV2	TRBJ2-5	-	-	CASSEAPPTGIKETQYF	TGTGCCAGCAGTGAAGCTCCGCCTACCGGGATTAAAGAGACCCAGTACTTC
TRBV6-5	TRBJ1-1	-	TRBD1	CASRTGRLDNTEAFF	TGTGCCAGCAGGACAGGGAGATTGGACAACACTGAAGCTTTCTTT
TRBV13	TRBJ2-5	-	-	CASSFGETQYF	TGTGCCAGCAGCTTCGGAGAGACCCAGTACTTC
TRBV5-1	TRBJ2-1	-	-	CASSLLLEVGSSYNEQFF	TGCGCCAGCAGCTTGTTACTCGAGGTTGGGAGCTCCTACAATGAGCAGTTCTTC
TRBV7-3	TRBJ2-3	-	-	CASSRAGPLDTQYF	TGTGCCAGCAGCCGGGCGGGACCCTTGGATACGCAGTATTTT
TRBV29-1	TRBJ2-7	few	TRBD1	CSVEDRDYEQYF	TGCAGCGTTGAGGACAGGGATTACGAGCAGTACTTC
TRBV10-2	TRBJ1-4	-	TRBD1	CASSEHRGLNEKLFF	TGCGCCAGCAGTGAGCACAGGGGCCTTAATGAAAAACTGTTTTTT
TRBV5-6	TRBJ2-6	-	-	CASSLPARGANVLTF	TGTGCCAGCAGCTTACCGGCGCGGGGGGCCAACGTCCTGACTTTC
TRBV6-1	TRBJ1-1	-	-	CASSEPHREREAFF	TGTGCCAGCAGTGAACCACACAGGGAACGTGAAGCTTTCTTT
TRBV27	TRBJ1-2	-	-	CASSFVAPHIRGDYGYTF	TGTGCCAGCAGTTTTGTAGCTCCTCACATAAGGGGCGACTATGGCTACACCTTC
TRBV28	TRBJ2-7	-	-	CASRSGFSYEQYF	TGTGCCAGCAGGAGCGGTTTCTCCTACGAGCAGTACTTC
TRBV7-8	TRBJ2-5	-	TRBD2	CASSRRLAGGKTQYF	TGTGCCAGCAGCCGTAGACTAGCGGGAGGGAAGACCCAGTACTTC
TRBV14	TRBJ1-6	-	TRBD1	CASSQDLYWTGPSPLHF	TGTGCCAGCAGCCAAGATCTATACTGGACAGGGCCTTCACCCCTCCACTTT
TRBV11-2	TRBJ2-7	once	-	CASSSLQSYEQYF	TGTGCCAGCAGCTCTTTACAGTCCTACGAGCAGTACTTC
TRBV30	TRBJ1-2	-	-	CAWKIRFEYGYTF	TGTGCCTGGAAGATCAGGTTCGAGTATGGCTACACCTTC
TRBV11-3	TRBJ2-1	-	-	CASSWRSSGNEQFF	TGTGCCAGCAGCTGGAGATCCAGCGGCAATGAGCAGTTCTTC
TRBV10-1	TRBJ2-1	-	TRBD1	CASARGQTGQGGKYEQFF	TGCGCCAGCGCGCGTGGCCAAACCGGACAGGGGGGAAAGTATGAGCAGTTCTTC
TRBV28	TRBJ1-2	once	-	CASSEGTQSNYGYTF	TGTGCCAGCAGTGAGGGAACACAGAGTAACTATGGCTACACCTTC
TRBV7-9	TRBJ1-2	few	-	CASSASGDGYTF	TGTGCCAGCAGCGCCTCAGGGGATGGCTACACCTTC
TRBV2	TRBJ2-7	-	-	CASSPDRQSSYEQYF	TGTGCCAGCAGTCCCGACAGGCAGAGCTCCTACGAGCAGTACTTC
TRBV11-2	TRBJ2-1	-	TRBD2	CASRLREGQFF	TGTGCCAGCAGGTTACGGGAGGGCCAGTTCTTC
TRBV5-4	TRBJ1-1	-	TRBD1	CASSWTGVDTEAFF	TGTGCCAGCAGCTGGACAGGGGTCGACACTGAAGCTTTCTTT
TRBV11-3	TRBJ1-1	-	TRBD1	CASSRDRDTEAFF	TGTGCCAGCAGCCGAGACAGGGACACTGAAGCTTTCTTT
TRBV6-4	TRBJ1-2	-	-	CASSDSWPYGYTF	TGTGCCAGCAGTGACTCATGGCCCTATGGCTACACCTTC
TRBV29-1	TRBJ1-2	few	-	CSVQGSYGYTF	TGCAGCGTTCAGGGGTCCTATGGCTACACCTTC
TRBV4-3	TRBJ1-2	-	TRBD1	CASSQPDREGGYTF	TGCGCCAGCAGCCAGCCCGACAGGGAAGGCGGCTACACCTTC
TRBV27	TRBJ1-1	-	-	CASSLRGSAEAFF	TGTGCCAGCAGTTTAAGGGGTTCCGCCGAAGCTTTCTTT
TRBV11-3	TRBJ1-1	-	-	CASSFGDTEAFF	TGTGCCAGCAGCTTCGGGGACACTGAAGCTTTCTTT
TRBV4-2	TRBJ2-5	-	TRBD1	CASSHVLGTDLGETQYF	TGTGCCAGCAGCCATGTCCTCGGGACAGACCTGGGGGAGACCCAGTACTTC
TRBV7-8	TRBJ2-2	-	-	CASSLAGTANTGELFF	TGTGCCAGCAGCTTAGCGGGCACAGCGAACACCGGGGAGCTGTTTTTT
TRBV5-1	TRBJ2-3	few	-	CASSFQGYGADTQYF	TGCGCCAGCAGCTTTCAGGGGTACGGAGCAGATACGCAGTATTTT
TRBV5-1	TRBJ2-3	-	TRBD2	CASSYPGLAGEDTQYF	TGCGCCAGCAGCTACCCGGGACTAGCGGGAGAAGATACGCAGTATTTT
TRBV27	TRBJ2-7	-	TRBD2	CASSSSGRVSYEQYF	TGTGCCAGCAGTTCTAGCGGGAGGGTATCCTACGAGCAGTACTTC
TRBV6-5	TRBJ1-1	-	-	CASSSRRANTEAFF	TGTGCCAGCAGTTCAAGGCGGGCGAACACTGAAGCTTTCTTT
TRBV16	TRBJ1-1	-	-	CASSRQVPNTEAFF	TGTGCCAGCAGTCGACAGGTTCCGAACACTGAAGCTTTCTTT
TRBV7-2	TRBJ2-1	-	-	CASSFPSGRASSYNEQFF	TGTGCCAGCAGCTTCCCCTCTGGGCGGGCCAGCTCCTACAATGAGCAGTTCTTC
TRBV14	TRBJ1-2	few	-	CASSQAGINYGYTF	TGTGCCAGCAGCCAGGCCGGGATTAACTATGGCTACACCTTC
TRBV25-1	TRBJ1-5	-	-	CASSDERPGALDQPQHF	TGTGCCAGCAGTGACGAAAGACCAGGGGCATTGGATCAGCCCCAGCATTTT
TRBV5-5	TRBJ1-5	-	-	CASSLDPGPQPQHF	TGTGCCAGCAGCTTAGACCCAGGGCCTCAGCCCCAGCATTTT
TRBV6-1	TRBJ1-5	-	-	CASSESFEQSFSNQPQHF	TGTGCCAGCAGTGAGAGTTTTGAACAGAGTTTTAGCAATCAGCCCCAGCATTTT
TRBV11-2	TRBJ2-7	few	TRBD1	CASSPLDRPYEQYF	TGTGCCAGCAGCCCCCTGGACAGGCCCTACGAGCAGTACTTC
TRBV4-3	TRBJ2-5	-	TRBD2	CASSQVASGGGTQYF	TGCGCCAGCAGCCAAGTCGCTAGCGGGGGGGGGACCCAGTACTTC
TRBV30	TRBJ2-1	-	TRBD2	CAWSVGKVAGGINEQFF	TGTGCCTGGAGTGTCGGGAAAGTAGCGGGAGGAATAAATGAGCAGTTCTTC
TRBV7-9	TRBJ1-2	-	-	CASSVDSARRGGYTF	TGTGCCAGCAGCGTCGACTCCGCCCGACGTGGTGGCTACACCTTC
TRBV6-1	TRBJ2-3	-	TRBD2	CASSEASGSSDTQYF	TGTGCCAGCAGTGAAGCCAGCGGGAGCTCAGATACGCAGTATTTT